A single sample is the source of the 2 T cell receptor beta chains below, sequenced in a study of OX40 agonist ivuxolimab in advanced cancers. The assay was immunoSEQ multiplex PCR, and TCRdb's table has in-frame clones only and misses some. This table has around 69,000 clones, about 79% appearing once. The sample was CD4+ or CD8+ T cells sorted from blood, taken in a trial of the OX40 agonist ivuxolimab. Receptors originate from an adult with an advanced solid tumor such as melanoma, head and neck, liver or kidney cancer.

The V gene is TRBV15, the J gene TRBJ2-5; possibly TRBD2 for D (6 bases). V was trimmed by 1 base and J by 4 bases, leaving 10 bases between them. The CDR3 consists of 14 residues. CDR1 is LNHNV, CDR2 YYDKDF, per germline (reference sequence). The CDR3 spells CATSRGGGLETQYF. The CDR3 region has the DNA TGTGCCACCAGCAGAGGTGGGGGGTTAGAGACCCAGTACTTC.

This clone has a single count. The V gene is TRBV28, the J gene TRBJ2-7, with D possibly being TRBD2 (6 bases). The CDR3 is 16 amino acids. The germline V gene encodes CDR1 MDHEN and CDR2 SYDVKM. The ends were cut back, 4 bases at V and 0 bases at J, with 16 bases in the middle. CDR3 loop: CASSSPGRLSSYEQYF. The CDR3 DNA reads TGTGCCAGCAGTTCCCCGGGGAGGCTTTCCTCCTACGAGCAGTACTTC.